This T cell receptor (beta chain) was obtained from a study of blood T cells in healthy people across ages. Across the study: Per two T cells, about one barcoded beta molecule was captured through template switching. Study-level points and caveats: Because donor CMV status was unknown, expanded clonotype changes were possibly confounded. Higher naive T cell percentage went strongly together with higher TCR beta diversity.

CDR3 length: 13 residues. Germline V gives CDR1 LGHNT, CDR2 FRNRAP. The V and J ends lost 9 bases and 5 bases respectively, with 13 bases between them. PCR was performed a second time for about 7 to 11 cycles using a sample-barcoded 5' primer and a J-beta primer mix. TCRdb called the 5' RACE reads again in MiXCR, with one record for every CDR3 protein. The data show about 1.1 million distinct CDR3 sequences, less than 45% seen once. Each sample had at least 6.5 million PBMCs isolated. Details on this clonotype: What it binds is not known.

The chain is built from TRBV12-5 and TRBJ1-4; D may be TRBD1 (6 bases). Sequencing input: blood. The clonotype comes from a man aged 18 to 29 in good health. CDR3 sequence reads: CASGGSGNEKLFF. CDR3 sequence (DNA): TGTGCTAGCGGGGGCTCCGGGAATGAAAAACTGTTTTTT.